The rows below give T cell receptor beta chains drawn from one sample of a study of shared clonotypes between healthy human individuals. Profiling relied on immunoSEQ multiplex PCR, and the TCRdb table lists in-frame clones only, not all of them. The sample has approximately 1.5 million clones; approximately 98% are singletons. Sequenced material: naive CD4+ T cells sorted from blood. The receptors come from a young man in good health. Both conserved end residues are part of each CDR3. The order of the fields is J gene, clone size, V gene, D gene, CDR3 length, CDR3 protein, CDR3 DNA. A D gene is named only where the DNA matches it firmly. Where a row states a size, it is once, few, many or the class of an expanded clone; other rows omit it.

j_gene: TRBJ1-3
abundance: once
v_gene: TRBV18
d_gene: -
len: 13
CDR3aa: CASSLDRHNTIYF
CDR3nt: TGTGCCAGCTCACTCGACAGGCATAACACCATATATTTT

j_gene: TRBJ2-4
abundance: -
v_gene: TRBV4-2
d_gene: -
len: 18
CDR3aa: CASSQAGPGQGTKNIQYF
CDR3nt: TGTGCCAGCAGCCAAGCGGGCCCCGGGCAGGGAACCAAAAACATTCAGTACTTC

j_gene: TRBJ2-5
abundance: -
v_gene: TRBV7-8
d_gene: -
len: 13
CDR3aa: CASSETRRETQYF
CDR3nt: TGTGCCAGCAGCGAGACTCGGAGGGAGACCCAGTACTTC

j_gene: TRBJ2-7
abundance: -
v_gene: TRBV7-2
d_gene: -
len: 15
CDR3aa: CASSLVGGNTYEQYF
CDR3nt: TGTGCCAGCAGCTTAGTTGGAGGGAACACCTACGAGCAGTACTTC

j_gene: TRBJ1-1
abundance: -
v_gene: TRBV29-1
d_gene: -
len: 13
CDR3aa: CSGQSREGTEAFF
CDR3nt: TGCAGTGGCCAGAGTCGGGAGGGGACTGAAGCTTTCTTT

j_gene: TRBJ1-1
abundance: -
v_gene: TRBV6-1
d_gene: TRBD1
len: 13
CDR3aa: CASSKQGVSEAFF
CDR3nt: TGTGCCAGCAGTAAACAGGGGGTCTCTGAAGCTTTCTTT

j_gene: TRBJ1-2
abundance: once
v_gene: TRBV29-1
d_gene: -
len: 12
CDR3aa: CSLKRGDYGYTF
CDR3nt: TGCAGCCTCAAGAGGGGTGACTATGGCTACACCTTC

j_gene: TRBJ2-5
abundance: -
v_gene: TRBV5-1
d_gene: -
len: 14
CDR3aa: CASSSRVVDETQYF
CDR3nt: TGCGCCAGCAGCTCCAGGGTGGTTGACGAGACCCAGTACTTC

j_gene: TRBJ2-5
abundance: -
v_gene: TRBV28
d_gene: -
len: 12
CDR3aa: CASSLTQETQYF
CDR3nt: TGTGCCAGCAGTTTGACACAAGAGACCCAGTACTTC

j_gene: TRBJ2-7
abundance: -
v_gene: TRBV11-2
d_gene: -
len: 15
CDR3aa: CASSRSPGHLYEQYF
CDR3nt: TGTGCCAGCAGCAGAAGTCCGGGACACCTCTACGAGCAGTACTTC

j_gene: TRBJ2-7
abundance: -
v_gene: TRBV7-6
d_gene: TRBD2
len: 14
CDR3aa: CASSLTSASYEQYF
CDR3nt: TGTGCCAGCAGCTTGACTAGCGCGTCCTACGAGCAGTACTTC

j_gene: TRBJ2-7
abundance: -
v_gene: TRBV7-8
d_gene: TRBD1
len: 14
CDR3aa: CASSSQGQVGEQYF
CDR3nt: TGTGCCAGCAGCTCACAGGGGCAAGTGGGCGAGCAGTACTTC

j_gene: TRBJ2-3
abundance: -
v_gene: TRBV5-1
d_gene: -
len: 14
CDR3aa: CASSFGTSTDTQYF
CDR3nt: TGCGCCAGCAGTTTTGGTACTAGCACAGATACGCAGTATTTT

j_gene: TRBJ2-5
abundance: -
v_gene: TRBV15
d_gene: -
len: 15
CDR3aa: CATSSRGGHLITQYF
CDR3nt: TGTGCCACCAGCAGCCGAGGGGGACACCTTATAACCCAGTACTTC

j_gene: TRBJ1-5
abundance: -
v_gene: TRBV15
d_gene: TRBD1
len: 17
CDR3aa: CATSRAYGQGSNQPQHF
CDR3nt: TGTGCCACCAGCAGAGCATATGGACAGGGAAGCAATCAGCCCCAGCATTTT

j_gene: TRBJ1-1
abundance: -
v_gene: TRBV2
d_gene: -
len: 13
CDR3aa: CATVLGRATEAFF
CDR3nt: TGTGCCACGGTATTAGGAAGAGCAACTGAAGCTTTCTTT

j_gene: TRBJ2-1
abundance: -
v_gene: TRBV28
d_gene: -
len: 11
CDR3aa: CASGRVGEQFF
CDR3nt: TGTGCCAGCGGCCGAGTTGGTGAGCAGTTCTTC